A selection of T cell receptor beta chains follows, all from one sample in a study of OX40 agonist ivuxolimab in advanced cancers. The method was immunoSEQ multiplex PCR; TCRdb's version includes in-frame clones alone and lacks a portion of them. The table records tens of thousands of clones, approximately 86% of them present only once. This sample comprised CD4+ or CD8+ T cells sorted from blood, obtained in a trial of the OX40 agonist ivuxolimab. All receptors derive from an adult with an advanced solid tumor such as melanoma, head and neck, liver or kidney cancer. CDR3s leave out the opening cysteine and the closing phenylalanine or tryptophan. The D gene is left open where the match is weak. Only some rows state a clone size, as once, few, many or a class for expanded clones.

CDR3,size,length,V,D
ASSPLGANTGELF,.,13,TRBV9,.
ASSSRRSSEPYNEQF,.,15,TRBV7-9,.
ASSYGTESPLH,.,11,TRBV6-5,TRBD1
ASSFRTGGYEQY,.,12,TRBV28,TRBD1
ASSPGTGAMNTEAF,once,14,TRBV4-3,TRBD1
ASSRQTERPQH,.,11,TRBV28,.
ASSRTGAHQETQY,.,13,TRBV7-3,.
ASSKLTVDTQY,.,11,TRBV11-2,.
ASSLGDRSYNEQF,.,13,TRBV5-6,.
ASSRRTGTYEQY,.,12,TRBV28,TRBD1
ASTVAVSYEQY,medium-sized,11,TRBV7-2,.
ASSATAGGGYGYT,.,13,TRBV6-1,.
ASSLGRAPGELF,.,12,TRBV5-1,.
ASTRLTGTSGAQPYEQY,.,17,TRBV7-8,TRBD2
ASSQKIHPGEQY,.,12,TRBV4-1,.
SARPGTSLETQY,.,12,TRBV29-1,TRBD2
ASSFGRDSPSEQY,.,13,TRBV11-2,.
ASSLMASTGELF,.,12,TRBV7-3,.